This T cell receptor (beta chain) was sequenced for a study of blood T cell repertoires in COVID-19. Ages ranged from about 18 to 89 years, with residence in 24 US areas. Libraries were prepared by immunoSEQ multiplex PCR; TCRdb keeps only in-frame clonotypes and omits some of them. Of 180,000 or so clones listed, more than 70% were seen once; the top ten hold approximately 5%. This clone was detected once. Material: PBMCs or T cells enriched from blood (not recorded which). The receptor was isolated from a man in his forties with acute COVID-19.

DNA for the CDR3: TGTGCCAGCAGCGTAGCGGCGACTTACGGCACAGATACGCAGTATTTT. Translated: CASSVAATYGTDTQYF. V gene TRBV9 combines with J gene TRBJ2-3; D remains ambiguous. Trimming pared 0 bases from V and 1 base from J, leaving 12 bases between. Germline V gives CDR1 SGDLS, CDR2 YYNGEE. This CDR3 has 16 amino acids. The entire variable domain, with the rest obtained from reference TRBV9 and TRBJ2-3, is as follows: DSGVTQTPKHLITATGQRVTLRCSPRSGDLSVYWYQQSLDQGLQFLIQYYNGEERAKGNILERFSAQQFPDLHSELNLSSLELGDSALYFCASSVAATYGTDTQYFGPGTRLTVL.